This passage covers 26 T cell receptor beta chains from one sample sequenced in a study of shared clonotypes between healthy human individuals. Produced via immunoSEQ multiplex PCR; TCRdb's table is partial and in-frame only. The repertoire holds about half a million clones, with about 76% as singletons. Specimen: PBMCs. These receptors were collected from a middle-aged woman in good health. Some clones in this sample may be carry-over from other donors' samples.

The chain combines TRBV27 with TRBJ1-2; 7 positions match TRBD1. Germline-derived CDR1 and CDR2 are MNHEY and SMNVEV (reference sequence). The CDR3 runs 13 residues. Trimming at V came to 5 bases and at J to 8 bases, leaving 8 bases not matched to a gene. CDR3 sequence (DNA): TGTGCCAGCAGTCTCCCAGGGACAGCCGGCTACACCTTC. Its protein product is CASSLPGTAGYTF.

This chain's CDR3 is CATSSDSSSYNEQFF. DNA for the CDR3: TGTGCCACCAGCAGTGATAGCAGCTCCTACAATGAGCAGTTCTTC. This chain joins TRBV15 and TRBJ2-1, with unresolved D. CDR1 LNHNV and CDR2 YYDKDF come from the germline V gene (reference sequence). CDR3 size: 15 residues. Trimming cost V 3 bases and J 0 bases, with 9 bases left between them.

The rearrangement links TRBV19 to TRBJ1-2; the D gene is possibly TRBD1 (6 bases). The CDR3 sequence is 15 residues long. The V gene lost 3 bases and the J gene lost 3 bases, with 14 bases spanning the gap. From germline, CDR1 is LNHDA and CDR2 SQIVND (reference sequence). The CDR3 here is CASSMKAGEDYGYTF. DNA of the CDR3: TGTGCCAGTAGTATGAAGGCAGGGGAGGACTATGGCTACACCTTC.

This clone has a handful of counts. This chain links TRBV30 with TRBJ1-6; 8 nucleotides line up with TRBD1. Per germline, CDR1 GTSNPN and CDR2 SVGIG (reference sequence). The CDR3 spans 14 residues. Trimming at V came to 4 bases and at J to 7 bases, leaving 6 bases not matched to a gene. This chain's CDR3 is CAWTGGQDNSPLHF. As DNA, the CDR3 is TGTGCCTGGACCGGGGGACAGGACAATTCACCCCTCCACTTT.

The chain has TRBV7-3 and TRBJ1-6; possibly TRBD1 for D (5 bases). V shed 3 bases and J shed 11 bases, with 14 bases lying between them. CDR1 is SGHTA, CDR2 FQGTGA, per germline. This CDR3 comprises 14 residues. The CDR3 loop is CASSFQGKGPPLHF. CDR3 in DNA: TGTGCCAGCAGCTTCCAGGGAAAGGGTCCACCCCTCCACTTT.

CDR3 coding DNA: TGTGCCAGCAGCTGGGGACTAGCGGGGGGTGCGCAGTTCTTC. Its translation: CASSWGLAGGAQFF. The rearrangement links TRBV5-4 to TRBJ2-1; 15 positions agree with TRBD2. Germline assignment: CDR1 SGHNT and CDR2 YYREEE (reference sequence). The CDR3 extends over 14 amino acids. V lost 3 bases to trimming and J lost 12 bases; unmatched junction nucleotides: 4.

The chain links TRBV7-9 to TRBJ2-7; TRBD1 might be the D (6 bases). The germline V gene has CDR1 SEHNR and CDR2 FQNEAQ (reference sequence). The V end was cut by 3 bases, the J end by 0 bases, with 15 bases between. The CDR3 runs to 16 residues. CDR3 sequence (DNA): TGTGCCAGCAGCTTGTGGGGGCCCCGGGGCTCCTACGAGCAGTACTTC. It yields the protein CASSLWGPRGSYEQYF.

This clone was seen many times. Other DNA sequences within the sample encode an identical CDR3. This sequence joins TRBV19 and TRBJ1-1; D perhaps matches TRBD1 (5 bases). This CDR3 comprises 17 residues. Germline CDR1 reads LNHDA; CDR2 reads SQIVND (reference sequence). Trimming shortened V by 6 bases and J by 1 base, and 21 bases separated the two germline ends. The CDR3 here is CASSRRMTQVTNTEAFF. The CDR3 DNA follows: TGTGCCAGTAGCCGGCGGATGACACAGGTTACGAACACTGAAGCTTTCTTT.

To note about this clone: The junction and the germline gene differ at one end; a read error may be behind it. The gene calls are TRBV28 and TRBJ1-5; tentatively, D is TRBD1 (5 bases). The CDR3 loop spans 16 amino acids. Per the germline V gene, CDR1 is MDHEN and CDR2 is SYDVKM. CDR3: CASSLWDGFGNQPQHF. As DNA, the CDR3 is TGTGCCAGCAGTCTATGGGACGGTTTCGGCAATCAGCCCCAGCATTTT.

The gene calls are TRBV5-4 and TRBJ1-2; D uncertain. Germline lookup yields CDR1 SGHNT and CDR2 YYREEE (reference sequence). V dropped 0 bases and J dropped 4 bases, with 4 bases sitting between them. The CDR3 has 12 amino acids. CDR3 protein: CASSLDGYGYTF. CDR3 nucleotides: TGTGCCAGCAGCTTGGACGGCTATGGCTACACCTTC.

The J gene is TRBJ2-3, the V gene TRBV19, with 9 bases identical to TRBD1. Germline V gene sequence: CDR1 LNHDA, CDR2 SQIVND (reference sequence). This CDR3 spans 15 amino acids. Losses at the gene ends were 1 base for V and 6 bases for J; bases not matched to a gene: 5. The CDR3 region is CASSIGTGGPDTQYF. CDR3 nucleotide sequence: TGTGCCAGTAGTATAGGTACAGGGGGCCCCGATACGCAGTATTTT.

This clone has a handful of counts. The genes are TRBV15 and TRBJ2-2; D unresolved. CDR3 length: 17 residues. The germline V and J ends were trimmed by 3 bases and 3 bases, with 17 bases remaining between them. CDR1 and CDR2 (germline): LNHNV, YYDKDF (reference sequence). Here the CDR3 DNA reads TGTGCCACCAGCAGCAGATCCCTTAGAAACTACACCGGGGAGCTGTTTTTT. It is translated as CATSSRSLRNYTGELFF.

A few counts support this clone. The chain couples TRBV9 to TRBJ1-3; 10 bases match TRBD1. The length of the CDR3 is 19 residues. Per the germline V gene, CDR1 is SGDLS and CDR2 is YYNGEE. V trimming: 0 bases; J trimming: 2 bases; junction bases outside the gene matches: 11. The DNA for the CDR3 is TGTGCCAGCAGCGTAGAGGGACAGGGGAAACCAAGCCCTGGAAACACCATATATTTT. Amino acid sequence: CASSVEGQGKPSPGNTIYF.

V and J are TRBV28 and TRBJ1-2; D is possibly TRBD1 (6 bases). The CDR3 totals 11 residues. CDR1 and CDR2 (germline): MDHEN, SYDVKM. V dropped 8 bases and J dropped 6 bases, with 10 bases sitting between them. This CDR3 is CASYRVDGYTF. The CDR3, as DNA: TGTGCCAGCTACAGGGTAGATGGCTACACCTTC.

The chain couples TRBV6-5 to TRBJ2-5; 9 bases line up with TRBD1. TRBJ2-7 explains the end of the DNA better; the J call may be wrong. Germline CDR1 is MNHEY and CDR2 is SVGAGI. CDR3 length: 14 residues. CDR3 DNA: TGTGCCAGCAGTCCCTCAACGGGACAGGGCGAGCAGTACTTC. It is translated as CASSPSTGQGEQYF.

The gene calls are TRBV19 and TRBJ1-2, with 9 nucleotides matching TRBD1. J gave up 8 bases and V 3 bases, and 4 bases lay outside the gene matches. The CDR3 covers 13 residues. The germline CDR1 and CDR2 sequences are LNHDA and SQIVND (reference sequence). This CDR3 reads CASSMGTGRGYTF. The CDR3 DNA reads TGTGCCAGTAGTATGGGGACAGGGCGAGGCTACACCTTC.

Written as DNA, the CDR3 is TGTGCCAGCAGCAGATCCTCTAGTGTTCTAGCAGATACGCAGTATTTT. It translates to CASSRSSSVLADTQYF. V and J are TRBV4-2 and TRBJ2-3; D ambiguous. There are 16 residues in the CDR3. CDR1 and CDR2 from the germline V gene are LGHNA and YNFKEQ. Deletions cut 5 bases from V and 4 bases from J, with 19 bases between.

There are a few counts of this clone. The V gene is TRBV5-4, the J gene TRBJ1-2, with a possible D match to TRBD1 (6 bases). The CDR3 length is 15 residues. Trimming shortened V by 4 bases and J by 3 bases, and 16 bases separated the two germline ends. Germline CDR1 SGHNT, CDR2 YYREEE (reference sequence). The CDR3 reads CASSPGGGQHYGYTF. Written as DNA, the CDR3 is TGTGCCAGCAGCCCCGGTGGGGGGCAGCACTATGGCTACACCTTC.

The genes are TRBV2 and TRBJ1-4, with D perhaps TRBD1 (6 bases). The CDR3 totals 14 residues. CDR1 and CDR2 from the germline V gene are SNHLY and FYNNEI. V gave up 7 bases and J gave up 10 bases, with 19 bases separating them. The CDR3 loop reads CASNGDTKRGKLFF. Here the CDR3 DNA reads TGTGCCAGCAACGGGGACACAAAAAGGGGAAAACTGTTTTTT.

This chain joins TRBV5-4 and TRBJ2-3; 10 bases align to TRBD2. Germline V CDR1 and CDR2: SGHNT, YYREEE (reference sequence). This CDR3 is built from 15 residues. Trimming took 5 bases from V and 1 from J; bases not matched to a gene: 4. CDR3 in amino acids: CASSFGTSGTDTQYF. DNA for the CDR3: TGTGCCAGCAGTTTTGGGACTAGCGGCACAGATACGCAGTATTTT.

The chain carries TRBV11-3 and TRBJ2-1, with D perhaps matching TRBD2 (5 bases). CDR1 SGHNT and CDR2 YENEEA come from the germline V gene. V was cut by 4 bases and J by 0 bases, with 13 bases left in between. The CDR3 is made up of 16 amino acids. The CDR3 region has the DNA TGTGCCAGCAGCTCGAGGACGGGGAGCTCCTACAATGAGCAGTTCTTC. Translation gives CASSSRTGSSYNEQFF.

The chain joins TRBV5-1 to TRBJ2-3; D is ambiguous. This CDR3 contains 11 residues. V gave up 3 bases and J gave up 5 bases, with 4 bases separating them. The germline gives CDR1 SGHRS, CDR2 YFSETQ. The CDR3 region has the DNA TGCGCCAGCAGCTCGGAAGATACGCAGTATTTT. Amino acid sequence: CASSSEDTQYF. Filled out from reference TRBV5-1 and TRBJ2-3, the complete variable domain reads KAGVTQTPRYLIKTRGQQVTLSCSPISGHRSVSWYQQTPGQGLQFLFEYFSETQRNKGNFPGRFSGRQFSNSRSEMNVSTLELGDSALYLCASSSEDTQYFGPGTRLTVL.

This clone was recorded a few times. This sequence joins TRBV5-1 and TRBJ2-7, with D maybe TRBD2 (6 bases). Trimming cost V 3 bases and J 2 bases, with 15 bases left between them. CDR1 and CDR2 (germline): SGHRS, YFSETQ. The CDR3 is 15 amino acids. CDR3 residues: CASSSSGTSTYEQYF. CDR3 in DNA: TGCGCCAGCAGCTCCTCCGGGACTTCCACCTACGAGCAGTACTTC.

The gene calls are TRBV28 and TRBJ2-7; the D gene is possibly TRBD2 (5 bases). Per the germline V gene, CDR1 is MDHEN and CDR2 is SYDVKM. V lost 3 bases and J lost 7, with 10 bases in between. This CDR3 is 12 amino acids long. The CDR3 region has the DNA TGTGCCAGCAGTTTCCCGGGAACGGAGCAGTACTTC. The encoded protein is CASSFPGTEQYF.

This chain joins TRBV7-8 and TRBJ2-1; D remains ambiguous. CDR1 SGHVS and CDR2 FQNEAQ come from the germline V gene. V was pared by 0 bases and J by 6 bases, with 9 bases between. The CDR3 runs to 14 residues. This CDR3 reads CASSLAGRRNEQFF. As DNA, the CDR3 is TGTGCCAGCAGCTTAGCGGGCAGGCGCAATGAGCAGTTCTTC. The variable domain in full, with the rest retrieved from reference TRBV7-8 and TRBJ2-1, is GAGVSQSPRYKVAKRGQDVALRCDPISGHVSLFWYQQALGQGPEFLTYFQNEAQLDKSGLPSDRFFAERPEGSVSTLKIQRTQQEDSAVYLCASSLAGRRNEQFFGPGTRLTVL.

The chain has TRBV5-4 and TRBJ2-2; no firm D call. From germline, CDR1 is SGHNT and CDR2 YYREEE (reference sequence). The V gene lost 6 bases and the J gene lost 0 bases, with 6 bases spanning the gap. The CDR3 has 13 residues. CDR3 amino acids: CASTGPNTGELFF. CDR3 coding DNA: TGTGCCAGCACCGGGCCGAACACCGGGGAGCTGTTTTTT.